Each of the 23 T cell receptor beta chains below was sequenced from the same sample in a study of blood T cell repertoires in COVID-19. Profiled with immunoSEQ multiplex PCR; TCRdb holds only in-frame clones, not every one. The repertoire has over 150,000 clones, 79% of them found once; the top ten carry 15% to 20%. Sequences were obtained from PBMCs or T cells enriched from blood (not recorded which). The receptors were gathered from a woman in her 70s in a cohort exposed to, infected with or recovered from COVID-19 (not recorded which).

The V and J genes are TRBV11-3 and TRBJ2-5, with TRBD2 matching 7 bases. Per germline, CDR1 SGHNT and CDR2 YENEEA. The CDR3 spans 15 residues. Unmatched junction bases numbered 9, after V lost 4 bases and J lost 4 bases. The CDR3 DNA sequence: TGTGCCAGCAGCTCCCTGCGGGAGTGGGGAGAGACCCAGTACTTC. Its protein is CASSSLREWGETQYF.

The chain recombines TRBV19 with TRBJ2-7; 11 bases fit TRBD1. Germline lookup yields CDR1 LNHDA and CDR2 SQIVND (reference sequence). CDR3 size: 17 residues. V was pared by 0 bases and J by 0 bases, with 4 bases of the junction left unmatched. CDR3 nucleotide sequence: TGTGCCAGTAGTATAGAGTTGGGACAGGGGGTCTCCTACGAGCAGTACTTC. Its translation: CASSIELGQGVSYEQYF. The variable domain in full, with the rest retrieved from reference TRBV19 and TRBJ2-7, is DGGITQSPKYLFRKEGQNVTLSCEQNLNHDAMYWYRQDPGQGLRLIYYSQIVNDFQKGDIAEGYSVSREKKESFPLTVTSAQKNPTAFYLCASSIELGQGVSYEQYFGPGTRLTVT.

Turning to this clone: A read error may explain this, as a much larger clone is one base away. The V and J genes are TRBV11-2 and TRBJ2-7; 7 bases align to TRBD1. Germline V gene lookup returns CDR1 SGHAT and CDR2 FQNNGV. CDR3 length equals 15 residues. The DNA of the CDR3 is TGTACCAGCAGCTTAGATTACAGGGGACCCTACGAGCAGTACTTC. This gives the protein CTSSLDYRGPYEQYF. The whole variable domain, remainder taken from reference TRBV11-2 and TRBJ2-7, is EAGVAQSPRYKIIEKRQSVAFWCNPISGHATLYWYQQILGQGPKLLIQFQNNGVVDDSQLPKDRFSAERLKGVDSTLKIQPAKLEDSAVYLCTSSLDYRGPYEQYFGPGTRLTVT.

This clone was detected only once. The V gene is TRBV5-1, the J gene TRBJ1-1, with D tentatively TRBD1 (5 bases). Germline assignment: CDR1 SGHRS and CDR2 YFSETQ. The CDR3 consists of 14 residues. V lost 3 bases and J 3 bases, leaving 12 bases between the germline ends. CDR3 residues: CASSSDPGDTEAFF. The CDR3 nucleotides read TGCGCCAGCAGCTCGGACCCGGGGGACACTGAAGCTTTCTTT.

The CDR3 sequence is CATAHRASNQPQHF. The CDR3 coding sequence is TGTGCCACAGCACACAGAGCTAGCAATCAGCCCCAGCATTTT. The rearrangement links TRBV6-5 to TRBJ1-5; D is uncertain. Trimming removed 10 bases from V and 0 bases from J, with 13 bases in between. This CDR3 is 14 amino acids long. Germline V gene sequence: CDR1 MNHEY, CDR2 SVGAGI.

This clone was seen a few times. Within the sample, other DNA sequences also encode this same CDR3. V is TRBV28 and J is TRBJ1-5; D is perhaps TRBD1 (5 bases). Germline loops: CDR1 MDHEN, CDR2 SYDVKM. V lost 5 bases and J 7 bases, leaving 9 bases between the germline ends. The CDR3 covers 12 residues. The CDR3 loop reads CASSQGAQPQHF. The CDR3, as DNA: TGTGCCAGCAGTCAGGGCGCGCAGCCCCAGCATTTT.

The chain has TRBV5-4 and TRBJ1-2; TRBD1 might be the D (6 bases). From germline, CDR1 is SGHNT and CDR2 YYREEE (reference sequence). The CDR3 consists of 14 residues. V was clipped by 1 base and J by 5 bases, with 12 bases between them. CDR3 nucleotides: TGTGCCAGCAGCTTGAACGGCAGGGGTTATGGCTACACCTTC. Its protein product is CASSLNGRGYGYTF.

This rearrangement joins TRBV25-1 to TRBJ2-1; TRBD1 is a possible D gene (6 bases). The V end was cut by 5 bases, the J end by 3 bases, with 14 bases between. The CDR3 is 15 residues long. Germline assignment: CDR1 MGHDK and CDR2 SYGVNS. CDR3 sequence: CASSRGGNRYNEQFF. CDR3 bases: TGTGCCAGCAGTCGAGGGGGTAATCGCTACAATGAGCAGTTCTTC.

This clone was picked up one time. The chain couples TRBV9 to TRBJ2-1, with 8 bases aligning to TRBD2. The CDR3 covers 14 residues. Germline assignment: CDR1 SGDLS and CDR2 YYNGEE. J was trimmed by 13 bases and V by 0 bases; bases with no gene match: 9. CDR3 nucleotides: TGTGCCAGCAGCGTAGTAAGAGCGGGAGTTGAACAGTTCTTC. This translates into CASSVVRAGVEQFF.

V gene TRBV18 combines with J gene TRBJ2-1; D unresolved. This CDR3 is 11 amino acids long. V dropped 6 bases and J dropped 9 bases, with 9 bases sitting between them. The germline V gene encodes CDR1 KGHSH and CDR2 LQKENI. The CDR3 spells CASSTRGEQFF. Written as DNA, the CDR3 is TGTGCCAGCTCTACCCGCGGTGAGCAGTTCTTC.

This clone was counted only a few times. V gene TRBV6-6 combines with J gene TRBJ1-6; D gene unclear. This CDR3 spans 14 amino acids. Looked up from germline, CDR1 is MNHNY and CDR2 is SVGAGI (reference sequence). V gave up 2 bases and J gave up 9 bases, with 11 bases separating them. The CDR3 region has the DNA TGTGCCAGCAGTTACGGGCCACGGGGTTCACCCCTCCACTTT. The encoded protein is CASSYGPRGSPLHF.

V usage is TRBV29-1 and J usage is TRBJ2-5, with D possibly TRBD1 on 5 matching bases. The CDR3 runs 17 residues. The germline CDR1 and CDR2 sequences are SQVTM and ANQGSEA. Trimming shortened V by 0 bases and J by 0 bases, and 17 bases separated the two germline ends. DNA of the CDR3: TGCAGCGTTGAAGATTCTGGGTGGGGCAGCTACCAAGAGACCCAGTACTTC. Translation gives CSVEDSGWGSYQETQYF. Complete variable domain (other parts from reference TRBV29-1 and TRBJ2-5): SAVISQKPSRDICQRGTSLTIQCQVDSQVTMMFWYRQQPGQSLTLIATANQGSEATYESGFVIDKFPISRPNLTFSTLTVSNMSPEDSSIYLCSVEDSGWGSYQETQYFGPGTRLLVL.

This chain connects TRBV18 to TRBJ2-1, with TRBD2 identical over 14 bases. The CDR3 spans 15 residues. The ends lost 5 bases at V and 9 bases at J; junction bases unmatched: 6. From germline, CDR1 is KGHSH and CDR2 LQKENI. CDR3 DNA sequence: TGTGCCAGCTCATCTTCGGGACTAGCGGGAGCTGAGCAGTTCTTC. Protein sequence: CASSSSGLAGAEQFF. The full variable domain, rest sourced from reference TRBV18 and TRBJ2-1, is NAGVMQNPRHLVRRRGQEARLRCSPMKGHSHVYWYRQLPEEGLKFMVYLQKENIIDESGMPKERFSAEFPKEGPSILRIQQVVRGDSAAYFCASSSSGLAGAEQFFGPGTRLTVL.

This clone was counted only a few times. The chain carries TRBV6-5 and TRBJ1-3, with unresolved D. The germline V gene encodes CDR1 MNHEY and CDR2 SVGAGI. The CDR3 runs 15 residues. V was shortened by 6 bases and J by 4 bases, with 16 bases between the two germline ends. CDR3 coding DNA: TGTGCCAGCAGGGCCCGGGGAGGCCCAGGAAACACCATATATTTT. Encoded protein: CASRARGGPGNTIYF.

This clone was counted once. The chain joins TRBV7-2 to TRBJ1-4; D uncertain. The germline V gene encodes CDR1 SGHTA and CDR2 FQGNSA. This CDR3 is built from 12 residues. Trimming stripped 2 bases from V and 8 bases from J, with 6 bases between. CDR3 region: CASSLNSEKLFF. The CDR3 DNA reads TGTGCCAGCAGCTTAAATTCGGAAAAACTGTTTTTT.

The CDR3 region has the DNA TGTGCCACCAGTGATTTTTCCGGGATCGAAGCTTTCTTT. It specifies CATSDFSGIEAFF. This chain links TRBV24-1 with TRBJ1-1; D is unclear. V gave up 1 base and J gave up 8 bases, with 10 bases separating them. The CDR3 is 13 amino acids. Per germline, CDR1 KGHDR and CDR2 SFDVKD.

V usage is TRBV28 and J usage is TRBJ1-1, with 7 bases fitting TRBD1. The ends lost 4 bases at V and 0 bases at J; junction bases unmatched: 14. From germline, CDR1 is MDHEN and CDR2 SYDVKM. The CDR3 has 18 amino acids. The CDR3 is CASSSITGTVFMNTEAFF. The CDR3 nucleotides read TGTGCCAGCAGTTCCATTACCGGGACAGTCTTTATGAACACTGAAGCTTTCTTT.

The chain links TRBV27 to TRBJ2-1, with TRBD1 as a possible D gene (5 bases). CDR1 and CDR2 from the germline V gene are MNHEY and SMNVEV (reference sequence). The CDR3 is 15 amino acids. The V end was cut by 6 bases, the J end by 0 bases, with 12 bases between. The CDR3 DNA sequence: TGTGCCAGCAGGCAGGGCTCGAGCTCCTACAATGAGCAGTTCTTC. Protein: CASRQGSSSYNEQFF.

This chain joins TRBV11-2 and TRBJ1-1; a possible D gene is TRBD1 (6 bases). V lost 3 bases and J 10 bases, leaving 21 bases between the germline ends. The CDR3 has 15 residues. CDR1 is SGHAT and CDR2 is FQNNGV in the germline V gene. The CDR3 DNA reads as TGTGCCAGCAGCTTCTCGGACAGTTTAATTAGGGGAGCTTTCTTT. Translating it yields CASSFSDSLIRGAFF.

The chain recombines TRBV5-1 with TRBJ2-7; the match to TRBD2 covers 10 bases. With 2 bases clipped from V and 4 bases from J, the junction kept 3 bases outside the gene matches. Germline V gene sequence: CDR1 SGHRS, CDR2 YFSETQ. The CDR3 covers 14 residues. This CDR3 reads CASSFGLAVYEQYF. CDR3 nucleotides: TGCGCCAGCAGCTTCGGACTAGCGGTATACGAGCAGTACTTC. The entire variable domain, with the rest obtained from reference TRBV5-1 and TRBJ2-7, is as follows: KAGVTQTPRYLIKTRGQQVTLSCSPISGHRSVSWYQQTPGQGLQFLFEYFSETQRNKGNFPGRFSGRQFSNSRSEMNVSTLELGDSALYLCASSFGLAVYEQYFGPGTRLTVT.

The chain carries TRBV7-8 and TRBJ2-7, with TRBD1 identical over 11 bases. Per the germline V gene, CDR1 is SGHVS and CDR2 is FQNEAQ. V trimming: 5 bases; J trimming: 3 bases; junction bases outside the gene matches: 9. CDR3 length: 16 amino acids. The CDR3 reads CASSDRTGGSHYEQYF. CDR3 sequence (DNA): TGTGCCAGCAGCGACCGGACAGGGGGCTCTCACTACGAGCAGTACTTC.

The chain has TRBV30 and TRBJ1-6; 7 nucleotides align to TRBD1. The CDR3 has 15 amino acids. Germline CDR1 and CDR2: GTSNPN and SVGIG (reference sequence). Losses at the gene ends were 1 base for V and 7 bases for J; bases not matched to a gene: 7. As DNA, the CDR3 is TGTGCCTGGAGTGGCCCAGGGGACAGCAATTCACCCCTCCACTTT. Protein product: CAWSGPGDSNSPLHF.

In its sample, this clone was seen once. The V and J genes are TRBV15 and TRBJ1-5, with a possible D match to TRBD1 (6 bases). The CDR3 consists of 13 residues. Trimming took off 5 bases at V and 4 bases at J, with 9 bases between the two ends. Germline V CDR1 and CDR2: LNHNV, YYDKDF (reference sequence). CDR3 in amino acids: CATSLDRNQPQHF. CDR3 coding DNA: TGTGCCACCAGCCTGGACAGAAATCAGCCCCAGCATTTT.